This T cell receptor (beta chain) appears in the sequencing data of a study of blood T cell repertoires in COVID-19. In the study overall: Sources were T cells, B-cell-depleted T cells, or PBMCs; the material itself was cDNA or gDNA.

The germline CDR1 and CDR2 sequences are LGHNA and YNFKEQ. The ends were cut back, 0 bases at V and 12 bases at J, with 15 bases in the middle. This CDR3 region has 15 residues. The authors' processing: Counts of nucleated cells, estimated from reference gene primer amplification, were obtained. Data came from immunoSEQ multiplex PCR; TCRdb stores just in-frame clones and leaves some out. That table gives V, J and clone size, and the DNA gave D and trimming. The sample yields around 60,000 clones, around 90% seen once. The gene calls are TRBV4-2 and TRBJ1-6; D is perhaps TRBD1 (5 bases). The specimen sequenced was peripheral blood. This clonotype was sampled from a man aged 45-65 years with active COVID-19. The CDR3 DNA reads TGTGCCAGCAGCCAAGAGACAGATGCGCCTGTACCCCTCCACTTT. This codes for CASSQETDAPVPLHF.